This TCR beta chain was sequenced in a study of blood T cell repertoires in COVID-19 (dated by TCRdb to the early 2020s). Turning to the overall study: The collaborator samples originated in the United States, Italy and Spain and spanned the acute and convalescent phases of COVID-19. Where available, HLA class I and class II types were obtained from metadata supplied by the sample provider rather than from assay-based typing. Nearly every sample came with metadata listing a de-identified subject ID, COVID-19 status, age in years and sex. The repertoires were made available in a free public database intended to serve as a resource for research on the immune response to SARS-CoV-2. The samples were drawn from the first 160 participants of the ongoing ImmuneRACE study and from under 1,500 subjects provided by 6 global collaborators. Deeply sampled blood TCRbeta repertoires from subjects exposed to, actively infected with, or recovered from COVID-19 were included in the dataset. The prospective study material was composed of cDNA or gDNA derived from T cells, B-cell-depleted T cells, or PBMCs.

The investigation overall reported the following: How much clinical and demographic metadata was included differed by source and by participant, and the metadata was provided uncurated.

The immunoSEQ Assay, a bias-controlled multiplex PCR, was used to amplify TCRbeta CDR3 regions from genomic DNA. Per the original workflow: Within the assay, amplification of reference gene primers was used to estimate how many nucleated cells each sample contained. Sequence reads were collapsed and filtered to measure the absolute abundance of every unique TCRbeta CDR3 rearrangement. For each sample, productive Simpson clonality was calculated as the square root of Simpson's diversity index over productive rearrangements. TCRdb stores this immuneACCESS table with in-frame sequences only. Part of the clones is absent; in the studies checked, under half of the shortfall reflects unresolved V genes, and no reason is known for the rest. The DNA was the basis for D and trimming; V, J and clone size are from that table. Within this sample are around 76,000 clones, with about 89% of them counted one time only. The leading ten clones occupy just under 0.6% of the sample.

Comments on this clone: Its antigen has not been determined. The sample holds no much larger clone one base away, and base qualities are not on file.

Each collaborating institution followed its own protocols to collect whole blood in K2EDTA tubes. For TCRbeta analysis, collaborators shipped samples in one of three forms: frozen whole blood, isolated PBMCs, or DNA extracted from either of those sample types. The germline V gene (reference sequence) supplies CDR1 LGHDT and CDR2 YNNKEL. The CDR3 goes from the cysteine to the phenylalanine over 16 residues. CDR3 DNA is the only sequence kept; it has 48 bases, read in frame from the first base. Cut back by 3 bases and 7 bases, the V and J ends lie 16 bases apart. The chain links TRBV3-1 (or the pseudogene TRBV3-2) with TRBJ1-6; possibly the D gene is TRBD1, per 6 matching bases. The receptor comes from a man between 60 and 75 years old with acute or convalescent COVID-19. The sample taken for sequencing was peripheral blood. The nucleotides read TGTGCCAGCAGCCAGGTAACAGGGCTTCTGAATTCACCCCTCCACTTT. Its coded protein is CASSQVTGLLNSPLHF.